This TCR beta chain was obtained from a study of T-cell memory formation after mild COVID-19. Study findings and constraints: The finding that pre-infection memory included some responding clones suggested that cross-reactive memory joined. Nothing confirmed that second-wave clones peaking on day 37 were specific for SARS-CoV-2.

Note on this clonotype: The antigen remains unidentified.

Each CDR3 protein is one row after TCRdb ran MiXCR on the 5' RACE reads. The sample has under 250,000 distinct CDR3 sequences, more than 8% seen once. Trimming cost V 6 bases and J 4 bases, with 9 bases left between them. Germline lookup yields CDR1 SGHTA and CDR2 FQGNSA. The CDR3 is made up of 12 amino acids. Sequenced: PBMCs or a T cell subset sorted from them (not recorded which). The sequence came from a man between 18 and 35 years old who had mild COVID-19 (a few samples of this study predate the infection). Cell type and time point are not known. This sequence joins TRBV7-2 and TRBJ1-1, with D possibly TRBD1 on 5 matching bases. The CDR3 DNA is TGTGCCAGCAGTCAGGGAACCACTGAAGCTTTCTTT. It codes for CASSQGTTEAFF.